These 9 T cell receptor beta chains originate from one sample sequenced in a study of cytomegalovirus exposure and HLA in healthy donors. The PCR had 60 Vbeta and 13 Jbeta primers. Assay used: immunoSEQ multiplex PCR; TCRdb lists only in-frame clones, some missing. The sample includes fewer than 45,000 clones, roughly 76% of them seen just once. The specimen was PBMCs. The receptors were gathered from a woman aged 25 to 45 in good health and CMV-seropositive.

The V call is TRBV18, the J call TRBJ1-6; possible D gene TRBD1, 5 bases. V was trimmed by 1 base and J by 10 bases, leaving 14 bases between them. This CDR3 region has 15 residues. The germline V gene encodes CDR1 KGHSH and CDR2 LQKENI. For the CDR3, the DNA is TGTGCCAGCTCACCACTGCCAGGGTCCAACTCACCCCTCCACTTT. Protein sequence: CASSPLPGSNSPLHF.

The chain combines TRBV11-2 with TRBJ1-6, with TRBD1 identical over 9 bases. Germline V gives CDR1 SGHAT, CDR2 FQNNGV. Losses at the gene ends were 8 bases for V and 10 bases for J; bases not matched to a gene: 18. The CDR3 loop spans 17 amino acids. The CDR3 nucleotides read TGTGCCAGCCGCCTCCGGACAGGGGAATTGACGCCCTCACCCCTCCACTTT. Translated, it gives CASRLRTGELTPSPLHF.

The chain couples TRBV28 to TRBJ1-2, with a possible D match to TRBD1 (5 bases). V lost 2 bases, J lost 4 bases, and 11 bases lay in between. CDR1 is MDHEN, CDR2 SYDVKM, per germline. There are 14 residues in the CDR3. This chain's CDR3 is CASSLGGGIYGYTF. CDR3 sequence (DNA): TGTGCCAGCAGTTTAGGGGGGGGGATCTATGGCTACACCTTC.

This rearrangement joins TRBV28 to TRBJ2-7, with 9 bases aligning to TRBD2. CDR1 and CDR2 from the germline V gene are MDHEN and SYDVKM. The CDR3 totals 15 residues. The trim removed 3 bases at V and 2 bases at J, leaving 5 bases unmatched. This chain's CDR3 is CASSFTTSGTYEQYF. The CDR3 nucleotides read TGTGCCAGCAGTTTCACGACTAGCGGAACCTACGAGCAGTACTTC.

The gene calls are TRBV7-9 and TRBJ2-5, with TRBD2 matching 7 bases. The length of the CDR3 is 15 residues. Trimming removed 2 bases from V and 5 bases from J; junction bases left unmatched: 8. Germline values: CDR1 SEHNR, CDR2 FQNEAQ (reference sequence). The DNA of the CDR3 is TGTGCCAGCAGCTTAAGGGGCGGGAGCGGCGAGACCCAGTACTTC. It is translated as CASSLRGGSGETQYF.

The rearrangement links TRBV5-1 to TRBJ2-3, with 7 bases that match TRBD1. This CDR3 spans 13 amino acids. The V and J ends lost 6 bases and 6 bases, in that order; junction bases with no gene match: 7. Germline V lookup: CDR1 SGHRS, CDR2 YFSETQ. The CDR3 loop reads CASTWGQRDTQYF. For the CDR3, the DNA is TGCGCCAGCACCTGGGGACAGCGGGATACGCAGTATTTT. The whole variable domain, filled in from reference TRBV5-1 and TRBJ2-3, reads KAGVTQTPRYLIKTRGQQVTLSCSPISGHRSVSWYQQTPGQGLQFLFEYFSETQRNKGNFPGRFSGRQFSNSRSEMNVSTLELGDSALYLCASTWGQRDTQYFGPGTRLTVL.

CDR3 loop: CASKKAGGKNTEAFF. DNA of the CDR3: TGTGCCAGTAAGAAGGCAGGGGGCAAGAACACTGAAGCTTTCTTT. The chain couples TRBV19 to TRBJ1-1; the match to TRBD1 covers 8 bases. The length of the CDR3 is 15 residues. The J segment lost 1 base and the V segment lost 7 bases, leaving 8 bases of the junction unmatched. Germline CDR1 is LNHDA and CDR2 is SQIVND (reference sequence).

This rearrangement joins TRBV2 to TRBJ2-2, with D unresolved. CDR3 length: 14 amino acids. V lost 6 bases to trimming and J lost 5 bases, with 13 bases between them. The germline V gene encodes CDR1 SNHLY and CDR2 FYNNEI. The CDR3 DNA follows: TGTGCCAGCAGGTCAGCTTCAGGAACCGGGGAGCTGTTTTTT. Amino acid sequence: CASRSASGTGELFF.

The J gene is TRBJ2-7, the V gene TRBV6-1; 13 nucleotides align to TRBD2. The CDR3 is 14 amino acids. The V gene end was trimmed by 6 bases and the J gene end by 7 bases; junction bases not matched to a gene: 6. Germline lookup yields CDR1 MNHNS and CDR2 SASEGT. CDR3 in amino acids: CASRTSGGPWEQYF. DNA for the CDR3: TGTGCCAGCAGGACTAGCGGGGGGCCATGGGAGCAGTACTTC.